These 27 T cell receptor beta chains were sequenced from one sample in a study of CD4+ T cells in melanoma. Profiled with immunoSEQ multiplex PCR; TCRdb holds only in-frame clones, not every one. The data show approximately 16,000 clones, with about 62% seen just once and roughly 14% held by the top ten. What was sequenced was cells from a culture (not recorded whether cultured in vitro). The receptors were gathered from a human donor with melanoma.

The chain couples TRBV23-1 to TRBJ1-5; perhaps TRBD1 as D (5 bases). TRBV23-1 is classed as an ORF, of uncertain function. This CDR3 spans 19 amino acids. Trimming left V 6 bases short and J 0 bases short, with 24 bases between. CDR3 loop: CASRTDPAKLLHSNQPQHF. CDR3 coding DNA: TGCGCCAGCAGGACAGATCCCGCGAAGCTACTCCATAGCAATCAGCCCCAGCATTTT.

The CDR3: CAWGGRRLTNEKLFF. The CDR3 DNA sequence: TGTGCCTGGGGAGGAAGGAGGCTCACTAATGAAAAACTGTTTTTT. The V and J genes are TRBV30 and TRBJ1-4; D ambiguous. Trimming left V 5 bases short and J 2 bases short, with 15 bases between. CDR1 and CDR2 (germline): GTSNPN, SVGIG (reference sequence). The CDR3 extends over 15 amino acids.

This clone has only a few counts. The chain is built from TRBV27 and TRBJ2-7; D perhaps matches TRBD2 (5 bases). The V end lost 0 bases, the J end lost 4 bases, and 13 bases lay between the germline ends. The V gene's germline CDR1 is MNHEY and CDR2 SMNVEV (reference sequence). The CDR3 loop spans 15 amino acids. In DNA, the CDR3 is TGTGCCAGCAGTTTATCGTGGGGTGAGCGGTACGAGCAGTACTTC. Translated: CASSLSWGERYEQYF.

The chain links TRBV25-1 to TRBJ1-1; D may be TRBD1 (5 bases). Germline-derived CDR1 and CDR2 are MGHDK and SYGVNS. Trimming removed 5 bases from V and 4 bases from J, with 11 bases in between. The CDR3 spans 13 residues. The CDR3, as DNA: TGTGCCAGCAGTACCAACAGGTTCACTGAAGCTTTCTTT. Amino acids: CASSTNRFTEAFF.

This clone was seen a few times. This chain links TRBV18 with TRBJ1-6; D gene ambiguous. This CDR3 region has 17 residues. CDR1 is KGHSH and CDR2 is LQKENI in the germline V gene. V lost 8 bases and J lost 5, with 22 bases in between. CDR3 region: CASRSLGLFRNNSPLHF. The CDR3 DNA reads TGTGCCAGCCGGTCCTTGGGCTTATTTCGTAATAATTCACCCCTCCACTTT. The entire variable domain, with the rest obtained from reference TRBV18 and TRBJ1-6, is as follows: NAGVMQNPRHLVRRRGQEARLRCSPMKGHSHVYWYRQLPEEGLKFMVYLQKENIIDESGMPKERFSAEFPKEGPSILRIQQVVRGDSAAYFCASRSLGLFRNNSPLHFGNGTRLTVT.

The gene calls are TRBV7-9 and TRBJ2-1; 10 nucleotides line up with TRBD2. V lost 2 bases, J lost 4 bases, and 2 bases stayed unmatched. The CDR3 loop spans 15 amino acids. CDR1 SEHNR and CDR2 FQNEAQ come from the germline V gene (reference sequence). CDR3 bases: TGTGCCAGCAGCTTAATAGCGGGGGGATACAATGAGCAGTTCTTC. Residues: CASSLIAGGYNEQFF.

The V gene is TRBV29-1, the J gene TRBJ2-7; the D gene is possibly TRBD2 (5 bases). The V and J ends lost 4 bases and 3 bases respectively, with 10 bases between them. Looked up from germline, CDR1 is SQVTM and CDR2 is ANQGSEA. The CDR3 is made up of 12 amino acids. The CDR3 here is CSVGPRDYEQYF. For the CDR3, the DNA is TGCAGCGTTGGGCCCCGGGACTACGAGCAGTACTTC.

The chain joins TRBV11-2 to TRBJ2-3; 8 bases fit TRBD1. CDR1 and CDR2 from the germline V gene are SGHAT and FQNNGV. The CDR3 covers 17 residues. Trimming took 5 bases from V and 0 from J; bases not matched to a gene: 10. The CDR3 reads CASSINRGKKSTDTQYF. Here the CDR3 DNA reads TGTGCCAGCAGCATCAACAGGGGGAAAAAAAGCACAGATACGCAGTATTTT.

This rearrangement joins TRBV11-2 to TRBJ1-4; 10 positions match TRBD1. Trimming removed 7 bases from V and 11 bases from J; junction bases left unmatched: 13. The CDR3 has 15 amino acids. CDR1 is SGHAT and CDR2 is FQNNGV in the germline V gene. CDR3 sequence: CASTSRTGGIIKLFF. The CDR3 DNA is TGTGCCAGCACCTCAAGGACAGGGGGTATAATCAAACTGTTTTTT.

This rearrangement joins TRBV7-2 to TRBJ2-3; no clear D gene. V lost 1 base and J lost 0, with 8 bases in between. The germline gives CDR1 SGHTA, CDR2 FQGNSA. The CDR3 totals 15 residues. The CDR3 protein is CASSLVKTSTDTQYF. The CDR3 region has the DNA TGTGCCAGCAGCTTAGTTAAGACTAGCACAGATACGCAGTATTTT. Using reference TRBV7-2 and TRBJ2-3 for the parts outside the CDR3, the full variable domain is GAGVSQSPSNKVTEKGKDVELRCDPISGHTALYWYRQSLGQGLEFLIYFQGNSAPDKSGLPSDRFSAERTGGSVSTLTIQRTQQEDSAVYLCASSLVKTSTDTQYFGPGTRLTVL.

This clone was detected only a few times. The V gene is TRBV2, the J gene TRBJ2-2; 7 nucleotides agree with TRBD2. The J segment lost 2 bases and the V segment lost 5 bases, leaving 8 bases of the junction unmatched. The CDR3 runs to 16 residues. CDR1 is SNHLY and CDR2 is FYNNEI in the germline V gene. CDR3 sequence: CASSPKRLANTGELFF. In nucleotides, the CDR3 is TGTGCCAGCAGTCCGAAAAGACTAGCTAACACCGGGGAGCTGTTTTTT. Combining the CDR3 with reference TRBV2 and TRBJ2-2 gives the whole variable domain EPEVTQTPSHQVTQMGQEVILRCVPISNHLYFYWYRQILGQKVEFLVSFYNNEISEKSEIFDDQFSVERPDGSNFTLKIRSTKLEDSAMYFCASSPKRLANTGELFFGEGSRLTVL.

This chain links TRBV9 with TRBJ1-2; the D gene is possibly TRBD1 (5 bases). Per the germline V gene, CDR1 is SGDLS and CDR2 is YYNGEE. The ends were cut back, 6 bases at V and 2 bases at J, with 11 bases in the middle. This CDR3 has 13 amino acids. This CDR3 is CASTQGVNYGYTF. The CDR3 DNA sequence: TGTGCCAGCACCCAAGGGGTGAACTATGGCTACACCTTC.

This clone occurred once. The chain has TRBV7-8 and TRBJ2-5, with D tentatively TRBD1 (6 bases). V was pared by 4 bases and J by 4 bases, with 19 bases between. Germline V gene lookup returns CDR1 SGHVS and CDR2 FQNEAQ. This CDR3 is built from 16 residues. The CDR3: CASSSSGRTEAETQYF. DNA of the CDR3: TGTGCCAGCAGCTCGTCGGGACGGACAGAGGCAGAGACCCAGTACTTC.

The CDR3 nucleotides read TGTGCCAGCAGCGTGCAGGGAGGCTCCTACAATGAGCAGTTCTTC. Translating it yields CASSVQGGSYNEQFF. The J gene is TRBJ2-1, the V gene TRBV9; possible D gene TRBD2, 6 bases. V gave up 2 bases and J gave up 0 bases, with 9 bases separating them. The CDR3 runs to 15 residues. The germline V gene encodes CDR1 SGDLS and CDR2 YYNGEE.

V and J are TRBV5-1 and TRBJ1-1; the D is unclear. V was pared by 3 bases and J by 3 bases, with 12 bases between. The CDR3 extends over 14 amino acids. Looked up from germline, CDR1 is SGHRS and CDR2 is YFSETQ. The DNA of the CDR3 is TGCGCCAGCAGCTATCGCGGCTCTTACACTGAAGCTTTCTTT. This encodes CASSYRGSYTEAFF.

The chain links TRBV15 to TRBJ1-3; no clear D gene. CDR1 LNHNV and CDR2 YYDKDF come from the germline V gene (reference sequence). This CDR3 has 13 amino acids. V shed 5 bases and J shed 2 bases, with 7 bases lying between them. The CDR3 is CATSPEAGNTIYF. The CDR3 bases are TGTGCCACCAGCCCAGAAGCTGGAAACACCATATATTTT.

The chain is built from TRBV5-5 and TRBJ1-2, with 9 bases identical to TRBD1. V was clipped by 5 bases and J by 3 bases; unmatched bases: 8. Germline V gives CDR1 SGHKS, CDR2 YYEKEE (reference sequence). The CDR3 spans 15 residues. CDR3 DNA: TGTGCCAGCAGTCGCGTAGGACAGGGGCACTATGGCTACACCTTC. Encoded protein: CASSRVGQGHYGYTF.

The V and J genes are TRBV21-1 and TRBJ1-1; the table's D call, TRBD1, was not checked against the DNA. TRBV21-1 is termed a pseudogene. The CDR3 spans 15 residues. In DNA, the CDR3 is TGTGCCAGCAGCAAAGTGGGCTACTTGAACACTGAAGCTTTCTTT. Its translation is CASSKVGYLNTEAFF.

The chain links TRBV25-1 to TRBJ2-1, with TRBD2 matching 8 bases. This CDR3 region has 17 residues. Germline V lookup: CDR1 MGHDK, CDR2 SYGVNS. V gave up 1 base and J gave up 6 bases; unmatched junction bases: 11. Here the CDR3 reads CASSEFEGRGGINEQFF. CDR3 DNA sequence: TGTGCCAGCAGTGAATTTGAAGGACGGGGGGGGATCAATGAGCAGTTCTTC.

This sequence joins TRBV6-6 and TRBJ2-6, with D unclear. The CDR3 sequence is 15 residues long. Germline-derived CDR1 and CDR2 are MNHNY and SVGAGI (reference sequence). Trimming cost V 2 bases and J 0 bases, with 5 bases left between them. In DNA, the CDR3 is TGTGCCAGCAGTTACGAGAGCTCTGGGGCCAACGTCCTGACTTTC. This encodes CASSYESSGANVLTF.

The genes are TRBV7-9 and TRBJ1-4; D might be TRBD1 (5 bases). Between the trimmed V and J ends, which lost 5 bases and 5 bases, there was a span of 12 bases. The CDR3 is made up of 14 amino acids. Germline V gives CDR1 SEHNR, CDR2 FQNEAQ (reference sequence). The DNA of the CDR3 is TGTGCCAGCAGCCAGGGACGTTCAAATGAAAAACTGTTTTTT. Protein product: CASSQGRSNEKLFF.

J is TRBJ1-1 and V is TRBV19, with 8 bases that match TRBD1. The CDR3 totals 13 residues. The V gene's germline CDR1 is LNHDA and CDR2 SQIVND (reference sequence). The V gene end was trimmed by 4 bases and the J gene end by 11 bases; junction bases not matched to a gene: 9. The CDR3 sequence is CASSTRQGSTAFF. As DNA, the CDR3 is TGTGCCAGTAGTACCCGACAGGGGTCGACGGCTTTCTTT.

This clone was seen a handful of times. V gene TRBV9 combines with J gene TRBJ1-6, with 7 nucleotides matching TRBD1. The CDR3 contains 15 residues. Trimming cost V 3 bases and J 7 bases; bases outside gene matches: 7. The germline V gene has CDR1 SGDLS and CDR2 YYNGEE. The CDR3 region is CASSATGLNNSPLHF. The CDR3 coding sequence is TGTGCCAGCAGCGCGACAGGGTTGAACAATTCACCCCTCCACTTT. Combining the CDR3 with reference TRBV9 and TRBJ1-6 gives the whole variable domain DSGVTQTPKHLITATGQRVTLRCSPRSGDLSVYWYQQSLDQGLQFLIQYYNGEERAKGNILERFSAQQFPDLHSELNLSSLELGDSALYFCASSATGLNNSPLHFGNGTRLTVT.

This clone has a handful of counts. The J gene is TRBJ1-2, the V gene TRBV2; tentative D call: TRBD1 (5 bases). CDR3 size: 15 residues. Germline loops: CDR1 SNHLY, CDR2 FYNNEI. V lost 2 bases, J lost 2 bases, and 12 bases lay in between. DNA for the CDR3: TGTGCCAGCAGTGAAATGGGGGTTTGGAACTATGGCTACACCTTC. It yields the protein CASSEMGVWNYGYTF.

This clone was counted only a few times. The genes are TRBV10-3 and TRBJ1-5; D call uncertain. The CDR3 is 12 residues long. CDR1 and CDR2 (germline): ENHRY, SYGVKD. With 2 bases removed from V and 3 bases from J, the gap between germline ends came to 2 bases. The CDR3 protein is CAISENNQPQHF. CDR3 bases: TGTGCCATCAGTGAGAACAATCAGCCCCAGCATTTT.

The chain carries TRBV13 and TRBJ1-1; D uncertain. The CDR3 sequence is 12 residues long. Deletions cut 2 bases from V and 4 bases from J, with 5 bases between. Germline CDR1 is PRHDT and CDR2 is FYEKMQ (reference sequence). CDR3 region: CASSLTPTEAFF. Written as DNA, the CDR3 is TGTGCCAGCAGCTTAACTCCCACTGAAGCTTTCTTT.

The CDR3 here is CAWAPTGNGNYGYTF. CDR3 DNA: TGTGCCTGGGCCCCAACAGGGAACGGCAACTATGGCTACACCTTC. This rearrangement joins TRBV30 to TRBJ1-2; D possibly corresponds to TRBD1 (6 bases). Germline V CDR1 and CDR2: GTSNPN, SVGIG (reference sequence). The length of the CDR3 is 15 residues. The V end was cut by 5 bases, the J end by 2 bases, with 18 bases between. The full variable domain, in which reference TRBV30 and TRBJ1-2 provide the parts outside the CDR3, is SQTIHQWPATLVQPVGSPLSLECTVEGTSNPNLYWYRQAAGRGLQLLFYSVGIGQISSEVPQNLSASRPQDRQFILSSKKLLLSDSGFYLCAWAPTGNGNYGYTFGSGTRLTVV.